This T cell receptor beta chain came from a study of T cells in Graves' hyperthyroidism and ophthalmopathy. This clonotype was counted ten times or more. The CDR3 totals 15 residues. The trim removed 7 bases at V and 6 bases at J, leaving 5 bases unmatched. There were TCR beta CDR3 regions amplified from RNA transcripts. The TCR CDR3 was amplified in a first-round RT-PCR using the HTBI primer set. Via MiXCR, TCRdb re-called the multiplex PCR reads, giving one row per CDR3 protein. The data show fewer than 450,000 distinct CDR3 sequences, around 15% seen once. The source material was blood. This chain uses TRBV12-3 or TRBV12-4 with TRBJ2-1; 14 bases are shared with TRBD2. This clonotype was sampled from a man in his fifties with Graves' ophthalmopathy. CDR3 region: CASTTTSGRANEQFF. As DNA, the CDR3 is TGTGCCAGCACAACGACTAGCGGGAGGGCCAATGAGCAGTTCTTC.